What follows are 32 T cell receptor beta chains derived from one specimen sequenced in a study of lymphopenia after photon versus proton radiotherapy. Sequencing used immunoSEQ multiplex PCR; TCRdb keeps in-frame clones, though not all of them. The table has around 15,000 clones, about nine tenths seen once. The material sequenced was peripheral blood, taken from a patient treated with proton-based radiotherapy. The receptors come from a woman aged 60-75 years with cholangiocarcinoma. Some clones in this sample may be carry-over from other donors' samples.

The CDR3 sequence: CASSQGGAVSPYEQYF. CDR3 sequence (DNA): TGTGCCAGCAGCCAAGGTGGAGCGGTGAGCCCCTACGAGCAGTACTTC. This chain joins TRBV5-4 and TRBJ2-7; TRBD2 might be the D (5 bases). The germline V and J ends were trimmed by 4 bases and 2 bases, with 19 bases remaining between them. The length of the CDR3 is 16 residues. Germline V gives CDR1 SGHNT, CDR2 YYREEE (reference sequence).

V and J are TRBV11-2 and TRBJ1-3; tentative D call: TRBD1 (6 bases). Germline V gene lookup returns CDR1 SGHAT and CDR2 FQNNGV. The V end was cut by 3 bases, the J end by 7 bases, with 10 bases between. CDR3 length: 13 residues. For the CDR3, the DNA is TGTGCCAGCAGCTTCTGGGGGCGGAACACCATATATTTT. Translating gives CASSFWGRNTIYF.

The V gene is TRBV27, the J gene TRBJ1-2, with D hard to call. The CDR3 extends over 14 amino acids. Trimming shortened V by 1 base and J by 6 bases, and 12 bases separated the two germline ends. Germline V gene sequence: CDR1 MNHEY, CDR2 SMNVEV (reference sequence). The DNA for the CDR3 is TGTGCCAGCAGTTTATTCAGGCCTTCTGATGGCTACACCTTC. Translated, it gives CASSLFRPSDGYTF.

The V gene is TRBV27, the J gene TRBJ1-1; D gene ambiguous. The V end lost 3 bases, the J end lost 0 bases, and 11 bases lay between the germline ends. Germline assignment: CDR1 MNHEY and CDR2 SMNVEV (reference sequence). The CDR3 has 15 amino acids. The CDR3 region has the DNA TGTGCCAGCAGTTTTGGGCCGGGGATGAACACTGAAGCTTTCTTT. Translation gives CASSFGPGMNTEAFF.

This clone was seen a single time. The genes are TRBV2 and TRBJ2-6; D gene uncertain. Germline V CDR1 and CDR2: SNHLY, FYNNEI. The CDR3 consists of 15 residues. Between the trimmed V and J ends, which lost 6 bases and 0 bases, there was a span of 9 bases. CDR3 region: CASRATDSGANVLTF. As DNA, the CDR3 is TGTGCCAGCAGGGCCACAGACTCTGGGGCCAACGTCCTGACTTTC. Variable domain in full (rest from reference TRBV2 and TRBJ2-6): EPEVTQTPSHQVTQMGQEVILRCVPISNHLYFYWYRQILGQKVEFLVSFYNNEISEKSEIFDDQFSVERPDGSNFTLKIRSTKLEDSAMYFCASRATDSGANVLTFGAGSRLTVL.

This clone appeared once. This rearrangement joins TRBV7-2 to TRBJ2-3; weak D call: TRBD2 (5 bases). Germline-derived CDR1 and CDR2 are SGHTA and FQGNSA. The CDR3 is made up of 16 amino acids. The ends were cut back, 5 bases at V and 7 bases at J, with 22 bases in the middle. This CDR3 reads CASSPSAAGVQNTQYF. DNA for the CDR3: TGTGCCAGCAGCCCCAGTGCTGCGGGTGTCCAAAATACGCAGTATTTT.

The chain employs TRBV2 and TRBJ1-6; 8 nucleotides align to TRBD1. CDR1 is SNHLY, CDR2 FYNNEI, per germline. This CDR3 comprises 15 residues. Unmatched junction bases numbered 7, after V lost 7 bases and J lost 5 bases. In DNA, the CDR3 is TGTGCCAGCACCGGACAGGGCTTCAATAATTCACCCCTCCACTTT. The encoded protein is CASTGQGFNNSPLHF.

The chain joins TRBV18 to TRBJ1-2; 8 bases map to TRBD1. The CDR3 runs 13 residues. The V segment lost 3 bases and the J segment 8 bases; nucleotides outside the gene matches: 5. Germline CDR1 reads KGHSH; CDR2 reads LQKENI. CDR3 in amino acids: CASSPDRDQGYTF. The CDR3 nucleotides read TGTGCCAGCTCACCGGACAGGGATCAGGGCTACACCTTC.

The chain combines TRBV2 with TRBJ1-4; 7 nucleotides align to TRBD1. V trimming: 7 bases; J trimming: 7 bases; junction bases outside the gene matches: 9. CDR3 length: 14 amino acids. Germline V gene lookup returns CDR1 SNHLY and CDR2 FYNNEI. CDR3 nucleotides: TGTGCCAGCAACACCGGGACAGCCACTGAAAAACTGTTTTTT. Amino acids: CASNTGTATEKLFF.

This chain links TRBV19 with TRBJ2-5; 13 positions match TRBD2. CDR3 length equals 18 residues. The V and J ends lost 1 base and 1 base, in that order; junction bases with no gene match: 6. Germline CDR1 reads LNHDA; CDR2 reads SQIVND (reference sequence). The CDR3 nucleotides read TGTGCCAGTAGTATAGTATCGACTAGCGGGGGGAGCCAAGAGACCCAGTACTTC. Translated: CASSIVSTSGGSQETQYF.

The CDR3 DNA is TGTGCCAGCAGCTTAGCAGGGACGAAGACCCAGTACTTC. Translation: CASSLAGTKTQYF. The V call is TRBV11-2, the J call TRBJ2-5, with D perhaps assigned TRBD1 or TRBD2 (5 bases each). The CDR3 contains 13 residues. The germline CDR1 and CDR2 sequences are SGHAT and FQNNGV. V lost 1 base and J lost 6, with 9 bases in between.

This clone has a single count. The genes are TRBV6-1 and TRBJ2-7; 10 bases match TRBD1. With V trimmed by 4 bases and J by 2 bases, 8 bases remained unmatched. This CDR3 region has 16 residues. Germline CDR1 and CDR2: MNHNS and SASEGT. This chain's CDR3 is CASSAYTGTGAYEQYF. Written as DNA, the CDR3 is TGTGCCAGCAGTGCTTACACCGGGACAGGGGCCTACGAGCAGTACTTC.

CDR3 in amino acids: CASSLQGSSYNSPLHF. The CDR3 DNA reads as TGCGCCAGCAGCCTACAGGGGAGCTCCTATAATTCACCCCTCCACTTT. The V gene is TRBV5-1, the J gene TRBJ1-6; 7 bases map to TRBD1. In germline, CDR1 is SGHRS, CDR2 YFSETQ. The CDR3 covers 16 residues. The trim removed 4 bases at V and 0 bases at J, leaving 4 bases unmatched.

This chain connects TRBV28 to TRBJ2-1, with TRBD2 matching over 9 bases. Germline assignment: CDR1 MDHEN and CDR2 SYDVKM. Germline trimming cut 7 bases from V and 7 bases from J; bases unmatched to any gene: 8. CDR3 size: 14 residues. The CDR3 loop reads CASTWWREGNEQFF. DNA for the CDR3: TGTGCCAGCACCTGGTGGCGGGAGGGTAATGAGCAGTTCTTC.

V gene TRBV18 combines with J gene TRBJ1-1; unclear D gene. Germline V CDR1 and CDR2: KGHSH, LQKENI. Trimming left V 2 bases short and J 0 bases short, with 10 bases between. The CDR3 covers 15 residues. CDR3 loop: CASSPEQRLNTEAFF. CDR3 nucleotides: TGTGCCAGCTCACCAGAACAGAGATTGAACACTGAAGCTTTCTTT.

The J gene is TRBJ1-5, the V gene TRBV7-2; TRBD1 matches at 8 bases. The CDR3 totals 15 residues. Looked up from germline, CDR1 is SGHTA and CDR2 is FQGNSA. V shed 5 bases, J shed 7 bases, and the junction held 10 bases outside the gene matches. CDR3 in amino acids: CASSPGTGRKQPQHF. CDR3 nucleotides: TGTGCCAGCAGCCCCGGGACAGGACGGAAACAGCCCCAGCATTTT.

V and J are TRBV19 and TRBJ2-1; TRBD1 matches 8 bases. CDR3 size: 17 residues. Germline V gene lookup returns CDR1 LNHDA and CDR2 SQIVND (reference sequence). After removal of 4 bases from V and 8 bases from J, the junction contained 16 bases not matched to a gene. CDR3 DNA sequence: TGTGCCAGTAGTACCGGGCCCAGACAGGGGCGTTATGATGAGCAGTTCTTC. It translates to CASSTGPRQGRYDEQFF.

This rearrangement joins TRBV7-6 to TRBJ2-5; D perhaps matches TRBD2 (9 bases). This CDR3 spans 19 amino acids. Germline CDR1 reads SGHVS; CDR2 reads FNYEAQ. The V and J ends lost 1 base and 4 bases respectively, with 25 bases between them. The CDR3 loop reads CASSLVRLADREVRETQYF. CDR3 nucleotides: TGTGCCAGCAGCTTAGTAAGACTAGCGGACAGGGAGGTAAGAGAGACCCAGTACTTC.

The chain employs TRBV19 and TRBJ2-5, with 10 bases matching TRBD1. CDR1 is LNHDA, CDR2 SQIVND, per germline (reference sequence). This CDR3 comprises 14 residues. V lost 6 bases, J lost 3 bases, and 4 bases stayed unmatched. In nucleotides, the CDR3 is TGTGCCAGTAGGAAGACAGGGGGCGAAGAGACCCAGTACTTC. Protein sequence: CASRKTGGEETQYF. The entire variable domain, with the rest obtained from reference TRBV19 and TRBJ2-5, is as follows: DGGITQSPKYLFRKEGQNVTLSCEQNLNHDAMYWYRQDPGQGLRLIYYSQIVNDFQKGDIAEGYSVSREKKESFPLTVTSAQKNPTAFYLCASRKTGGEETQYFGPGTRLLVL.

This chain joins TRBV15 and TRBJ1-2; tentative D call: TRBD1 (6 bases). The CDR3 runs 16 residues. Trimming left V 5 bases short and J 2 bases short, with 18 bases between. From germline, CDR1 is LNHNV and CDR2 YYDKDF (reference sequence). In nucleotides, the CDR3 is TGTGCCACCAGCCGGACCTTGAGGGGGGCAAACTATGGCTACACCTTC. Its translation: CATSRTLRGANYGYTF.

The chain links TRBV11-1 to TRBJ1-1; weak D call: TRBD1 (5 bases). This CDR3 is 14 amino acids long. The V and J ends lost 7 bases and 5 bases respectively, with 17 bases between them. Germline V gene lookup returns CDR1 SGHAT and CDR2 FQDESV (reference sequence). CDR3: CASTAGRAGTEAFF. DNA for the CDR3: TGTGCCAGCACTGCGGGCAGGGCGGGAACTGAAGCTTTCTTT.

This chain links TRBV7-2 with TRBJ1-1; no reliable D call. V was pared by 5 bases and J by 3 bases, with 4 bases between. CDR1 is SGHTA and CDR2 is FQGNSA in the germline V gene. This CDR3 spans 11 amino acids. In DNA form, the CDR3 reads TGTGCCAGCAGCGCGGACACTGAAGCTTTCTTT. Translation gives CASSADTEAFF.

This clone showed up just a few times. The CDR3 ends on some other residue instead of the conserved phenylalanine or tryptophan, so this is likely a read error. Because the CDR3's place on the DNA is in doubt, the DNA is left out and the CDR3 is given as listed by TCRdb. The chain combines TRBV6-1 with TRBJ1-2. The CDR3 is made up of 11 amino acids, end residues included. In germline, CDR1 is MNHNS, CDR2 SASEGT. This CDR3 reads CASRVGGVDLY.

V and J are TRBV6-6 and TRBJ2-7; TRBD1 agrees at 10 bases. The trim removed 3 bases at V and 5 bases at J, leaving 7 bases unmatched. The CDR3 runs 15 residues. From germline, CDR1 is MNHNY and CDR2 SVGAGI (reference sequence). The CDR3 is CASSYYRQGANEQYF. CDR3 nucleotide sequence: TGTGCCAGCAGTTATTACCGACAGGGGGCCAACGAGCAGTACTTC.

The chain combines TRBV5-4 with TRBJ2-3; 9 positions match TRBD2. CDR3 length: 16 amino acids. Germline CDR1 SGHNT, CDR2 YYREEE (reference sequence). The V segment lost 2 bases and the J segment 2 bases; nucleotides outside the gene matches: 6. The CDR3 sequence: CASSLILAGPTDTQYF. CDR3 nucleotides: TGTGCCAGCAGCTTAATCCTAGCGGGGCCCACAGATACGCAGTATTTT.

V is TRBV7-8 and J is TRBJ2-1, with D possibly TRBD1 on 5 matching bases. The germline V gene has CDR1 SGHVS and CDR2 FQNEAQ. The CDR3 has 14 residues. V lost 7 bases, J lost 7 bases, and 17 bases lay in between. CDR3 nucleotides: TGTGCCAGCACAAGCCAGCGTAAGGGGAATGAGCAGTTCTTC. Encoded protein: CASTSQRKGNEQFF.

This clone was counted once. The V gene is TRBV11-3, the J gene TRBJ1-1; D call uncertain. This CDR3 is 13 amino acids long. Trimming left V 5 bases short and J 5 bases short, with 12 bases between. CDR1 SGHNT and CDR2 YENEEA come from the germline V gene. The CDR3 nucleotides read TGTGCCAGCAGCGTAGGACGTGGGACTGAAGCTTTCTTT. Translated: CASSVGRGTEAFF.

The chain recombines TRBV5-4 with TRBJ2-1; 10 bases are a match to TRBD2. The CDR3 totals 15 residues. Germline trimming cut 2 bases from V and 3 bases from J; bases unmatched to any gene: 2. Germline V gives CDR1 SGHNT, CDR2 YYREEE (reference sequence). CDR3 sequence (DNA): TGTGCCAGCAGCTTTAGCGGGGGGTTCTACAATGAGCAGTTCTTC. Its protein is CASSFSGGFYNEQFF.

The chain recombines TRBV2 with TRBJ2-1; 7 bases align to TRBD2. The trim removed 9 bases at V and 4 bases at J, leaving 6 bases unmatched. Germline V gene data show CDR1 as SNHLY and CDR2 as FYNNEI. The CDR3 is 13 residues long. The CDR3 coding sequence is TGTGCCAGACTCGTTAGCGGGTACAATGAGCAGTTCTTC. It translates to CARLVSGYNEQFF. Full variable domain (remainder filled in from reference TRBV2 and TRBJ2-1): EPEVTQTPSHQVTQMGQEVILRCVPISNHLYFYWYRQILGQKVEFLVSFYNNEISEKSEIFDDQFSVERPDGSNFTLKIRSTKLEDSAMYFCARLVSGYNEQFFGPGTRLTVL.

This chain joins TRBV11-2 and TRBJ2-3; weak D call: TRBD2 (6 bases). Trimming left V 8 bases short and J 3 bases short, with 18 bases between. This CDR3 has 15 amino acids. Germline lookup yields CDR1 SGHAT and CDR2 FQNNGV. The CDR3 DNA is TGTGCCAGCTCTAATTCGGGGGAACGGACAGATACGCAGTATTTT. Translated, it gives CASSNSGERTDTQYF.

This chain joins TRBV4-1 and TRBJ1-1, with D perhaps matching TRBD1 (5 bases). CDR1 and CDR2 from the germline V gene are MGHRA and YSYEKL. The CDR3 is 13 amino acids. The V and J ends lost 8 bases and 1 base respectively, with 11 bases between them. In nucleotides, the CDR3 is TGCGCCAGCCAGTTTAGGGGGAACACTGAAGCTTTCTTT. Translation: CASQFRGNTEAFF.

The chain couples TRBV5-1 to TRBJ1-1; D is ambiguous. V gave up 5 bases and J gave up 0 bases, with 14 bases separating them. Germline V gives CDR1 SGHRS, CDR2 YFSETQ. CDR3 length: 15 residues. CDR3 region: CASSSAVTMNTEAFF. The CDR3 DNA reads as TGCGCCAGCAGTTCGGCAGTAACCATGAACACTGAAGCTTTCTTT.